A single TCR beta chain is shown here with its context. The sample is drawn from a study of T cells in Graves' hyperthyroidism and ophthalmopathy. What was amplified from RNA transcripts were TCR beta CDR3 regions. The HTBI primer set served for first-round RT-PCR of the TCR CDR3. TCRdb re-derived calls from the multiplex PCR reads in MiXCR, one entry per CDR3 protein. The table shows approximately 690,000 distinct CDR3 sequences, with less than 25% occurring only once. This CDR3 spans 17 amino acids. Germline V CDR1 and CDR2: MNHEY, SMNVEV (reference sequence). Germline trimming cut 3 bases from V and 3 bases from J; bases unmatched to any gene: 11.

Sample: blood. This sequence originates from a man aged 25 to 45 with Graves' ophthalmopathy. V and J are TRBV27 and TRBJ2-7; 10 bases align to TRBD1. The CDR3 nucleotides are TGTGCCAGCAGTTTTTCGCCTGCTGGACAGGGGGGCTACGAGCAGTACTTC. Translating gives CASSFSPAGQGGYEQYF.